These 8 T cell receptor beta chains share one sample of origin, sequenced in a study of metastatic and nonmetastatic thyroid tumors. Using MiXCR, TCRdb re-called clones from the PCR reads. The sample holds over 9,000 clones, around 40% seen once. No patient received treatment before thyroid surgery. What was sequenced was tumor tissue. These receptors all come from a female donor with papillary thyroid cancer or a benign thyroid nodule (not recorded which). Some clones in this sample may be carry-over from other donors' samples.

This clone was found a few times. The DNA for the CDR3 is TGTGCCAGCAGGCTAAGTCTCTACGAGCAGTACTTC. Its translation is CASRLSLYEQYF. The chain couples TRBV12-3 or TRBV12-4 to TRBJ2-7; no clear D. This CDR3 region has 12 residues. V was pared by 6 bases and J by 3 bases, with 9 bases between.

The rearrangement uses TRBV27 and TRBJ1-5, with 10 positions matching TRBD1. This CDR3 spans 15 amino acids. From germline, CDR1 is MNHEY and CDR2 SMNVEV (reference sequence). The V gene end was trimmed by 5 bases and the J gene end by 5 bases; junction bases not matched to a gene: 6. The CDR3 spells CASSPWTGGYQPQHF. The CDR3, as DNA: TGTGCCAGCAGTCCCTGGACAGGGGGATATCAGCCCCAGCATTTT.

The chain joins TRBV5-6 to TRBJ2-3; D is uncertain. Trimming left V 4 bases short and J 0 bases short, with 3 bases between. CDR3 length: 12 amino acids. The germline gives CDR1 SGHDT, CDR2 YYEEEE. The CDR3 loop reads CASSASTDTQYF. Here the CDR3 DNA reads TGTGCCAGCAGCGCTAGCACAGATACGCAGTATTTT.

The rearrangement joins TRBV6-1 to TRBJ1-1; D is uncertain. Trimming removed 8 bases from V and 0 bases from J, with 10 bases in between. The CDR3 runs to 13 residues. CDR1 MNHNS and CDR2 SASEGT come from the germline V gene. The CDR3 spells CASGDYMNTEAFF. For the CDR3, the DNA is TGTGCCAGCGGAGATTACATGAACACTGAAGCTTTCTTT.

V is TRBV9 and J is TRBJ1-1; 8 bases are shared with TRBD1. V dropped 3 bases and J dropped 12; count of bases not matched to a gene: 10. Looked up from germline, CDR1 is SGDLS and CDR2 is YYNGEE. The CDR3 totals 13 residues. The DNA for the CDR3 is TGTGCCAGCAGCGCCTCCGGGACAGGTTCCTCTTTCTTT. Residues: CASSASGTGSSFF.

A few counts support this clone. The rearrangement uses TRBV2 and TRBJ1-5; no clear D gene. The V and J ends lost 2 bases and 10 bases respectively, with 12 bases between them. CDR3 size: 13 residues. Germline assignment: CDR1 SNHLY and CDR2 FYNNEI. The CDR3 loop is CASSENGRSPQHF. CDR3 nucleotide sequence: TGTGCCAGCAGTGAAAATGGTAGGTCACCCCAGCATTTT. Drawing the rest from reference TRBV2 and TRBJ1-5, the complete variable domain is EPEVTQTPSHQVTQMGQEVILRCVPISNHLYFYWYRQILGQKVEFLVSFYNNEISEKSEIFDDQFSVERPDGSNFTLKIRSTKLEDSAMYFCASSENGRSPQHFGDGTRLSIL.

This clone was seen only a few times. This sequence joins TRBV7-3 and TRBJ1-2; D is uncertain. The CDR3 covers 9 residues. The germline V and J ends were trimmed by 7 bases and 6 bases, with 3 bases remaining between them. Per germline, CDR1 SGHTA and CDR2 FQGTGA. The CDR3 nucleotides read TGTGCCAGCACACATGGCTACACCTTC. This gives the protein CASTHGYTF.

This clone has only one observation. This chain joins TRBV30 and TRBJ2-2; possibly TRBD2 for D (5 bases). The germline V gene has CDR1 GTSNPN and CDR2 SVGIG (reference sequence). CDR3 size: 18 residues. V was cut by 5 bases and J by 5 bases, with 27 bases left in between. CDR3 DNA sequence: TGTGCCTGGGGAAGAACGACGTTCGGGGAAGTAAGGACCGGGGAGCTGTTTTTT. This gives the protein CAWGRTTFGEVRTGELFF.